A selection of T cell receptor beta chains follows, all from one sample in a study of blood T cell repertoires in COVID-19. Data came from immunoSEQ multiplex PCR; TCRdb stores just in-frame clones and leaves some out. In the table there are 310,000 or so clones, 87% of which are singletons. The sample comprised PBMCs or T cells enriched from blood (not recorded which). All receptors derive from a woman between 18 and 29 years old who had recovered from COVID-19. The CDR3 runs from the conserved cysteine through the conserved F or W. Fields, in order: CDR3 length, J gene, D gene, clone size, V gene, CDR3 protein, CDR3 DNA. The D gene is left open where the match is weak. Size is omitted from some rows. Given values are once, few, many or a class for expanded clones.

13 | TRBJ2-3 | . | . | TRBV3-1/TRBV3-2 | CASSRQGTDTQYF | TGTGCCAGCAGCCGACAGGGCACAGATACGCAGTATTTT
15 | TRBJ1-5 | . | . | TRBV6-5 | CASSREGLSNQPQHF | TGTGCCAGCAGCAGGGAGGGGTTGAGCAATCAGCCCCAGCATTTT
17 | TRBJ1-6 | TRBD1 | . | TRBV10-3 | CAITLEDTDRGDAPLHF | TGTGCCATCACCCTAGAGGACACCGACAGGGGCGACGCTCCCCTCCACTTT
13 | TRBJ1-1 | . | . | TRBV2 | CASSVGGRTEAFF | TGTGCCAGCAGTGTAGGGGGTCGTACTGAAGCTTTCTTT
14 | TRBJ2-7 | TRBD1 | . | TRBV7-2 | CASSNRQGTYEQYF | TGTGCCAGCAGCAATAGACAGGGAACCTACGAGCAGTACTTC
15 | TRBJ2-3 | . | . | TRBV7-2 | CASSLGQGYTDTQYF | TGTGCCAGCAGCTTAGGTCAGGGGTACACAGATACGCAGTATTTT
13 | TRBJ2-6 | TRBD2 | once | TRBV28 | CAERGSGANVLTF | TGTGCCGAGCGGGGCTCTGGGGCCAACGTCCTGACTTTC
14 | TRBJ2-7 | . | . | TRBV4-3 | CASSQDQGSYEQYF | TGCGCCAGCAGCCAAGATCAGGGGTCCTACGAGCAGTACTTC
15 | TRBJ1-1 | . | . | TRBV15 | CATSRGRDFDTEAFF | TGTGCCACCAGCAGAGGTCGGGACTTCGACACTGAAGCTTTCTTT
13 | TRBJ1-1 | TRBD1 | once | TRBV19 | CASSWTGNTEAFF | TGTGCCAGTAGCTGGACAGGCAACACTGAAGCTTTCTTT
17 | TRBJ1-4 | . | . | TRBV4-1 | CASSLPTASATNEKLFF | TGCGCCAGCAGTCTGCCGACAGCCTCTGCAACTAATGAAAAACTGTTTTTT
10 | TRBJ1-1 | . | . | TRBV20-1 | CSAPGRVAFF | TGCAGTGCTCCCGGGAGGGTAGCTTTCTTT
12 | TRBJ1-5 | . | . | TRBV19 | CASSPPNQPQHF | TGTGCCAGTAGTCCTCCCAATCAGCCCCAGCATTTT
14 | TRBJ1-1 | . | few | TRBV7-9 | CASSLVSQGQEAFF | TGTGCCAGCAGCTTAGTAAGTCAGGGGCAAGAAGCTTTCTTT
14 | TRBJ2-3 | . | . | TRBV11-2 | CASSLGWGADTQYF | TGTGCCAGCAGCTTAGGTTGGGGCGCAGATACGCAGTATTTT
15 | TRBJ2-3 | TRBD2 | . | TRBV7-3 | CASSYRTSGRDTQYF | TGTGCCAGCAGCTACCGGACTAGCGGGAGAGATACGCAGTATTTT